The clone carrying this T cell receptor (beta chain) was seen ten or more times. The data belong to a study of response to subunit inactivated influenza vaccine. CDR3 length: 12 amino acids. With 6 bases removed from V and 2 bases from J, the gap between germline ends came to 8 bases. Germline loops: CDR1 SEHNR, CDR2 FQNEAQ (reference sequence). MiXCR was run by TCRdb on the RT-PCR reads, yielding one entry per CDR3 protein. The sample lists approximately 170,000 distinct CDR3 sequences; 9.5% to 15% were seen once. This same sample was also part of a study on T cells expressing NK-cell markers. This second report adds: UMIs were included in TCR beta cDNA generated by 5'RACE template switching. TCR beta repertoires came from sorted CD3+CD56+NKG2C+, CD3+CD56+NKG2C- and CD3+CD56-NKG2C+ T cells.

The TCR was taken from a man in his fifties who received an inactivated influenza vaccine. V gene TRBV7-9 combines with J gene TRBJ2-7; D is uncertain. This specimen consisted of CD8+ T cells sorted from PBMCs, obtained about 12 days after vaccination. In DNA form, the CDR3 reads TGTGCCAGCAGTCCGCTCGCCTACGAGCAGTACTTC. Translation: CASSPLAYEQYF.